Below, 20 T cell receptor beta chains from the same sample are listed, as sequenced in a study of T cells and Merkel cell carcinoma outcomes. Profiled with immunoSEQ multiplex PCR; TCRdb holds only in-frame clones, not every one. Of roughly 15,000 clones in the sample, just under 95% were seen once. Source material: tumor tissue from Merkel cell carcinoma. The receptors derive from a human donor with Merkel cell carcinoma.

The V call is TRBV30, the J call TRBJ1-6; D call uncertain. Germline V gene data show CDR1 as GTSNPN and CDR2 as SVGIG (reference sequence). Deletions cut 5 bases from V and 11 bases from J, with 16 bases between. CDR3 length: 13 residues. The CDR3, as DNA: TGTGCCTGGCAGCTCAACCTCCAGACACCCCTCCACTTT. Translated, it gives CAWQLNLQTPLHF.

The J gene is TRBJ2-7, the V gene TRBV5-1; D not resolved. This CDR3 region has 13 residues. The germline V and J ends were trimmed by 2 bases and 3 bases, with 9 bases remaining between them. CDR1 and CDR2 (germline): SGHRS, YFSETQ. DNA for the CDR3: TGCGCCAGCAGCTTATTAGAAAACTACGAGCAGTACTTC. Translating gives CASSLLENYEQYF.

The CDR3 DNA sequence: TGTGCCAGCACTCTTACCCCCCCGACAGGGGGTAACTATGGCTACACCTTC. Residues: CASTLTPPTGGNYGYTF. The genes are TRBV28 and TRBJ1-2; 9 bases are a match to TRBD1. Germline V gene lookup returns CDR1 MDHEN and CDR2 SYDVKM. V shed 7 bases and J 1 base; nucleotides not matched to a gene: 13. The CDR3 covers 17 residues.

This clone occurred once. The J gene is TRBJ2-7, the V gene TRBV28; 8 bases map to TRBD2. This CDR3 is built from 14 residues. After removal of 6 bases from V and 6 bases from J, the junction contained 10 bases not matched to a gene. Germline V gives CDR1 MDHEN, CDR2 SYDVKM. The DNA for the CDR3 is TGTGCCAGCAGCTCCCCTCCCAGCGGGAGCGAGCAGTACTTC. Its protein is CASSSPPSGSEQYF.

The rearrangement joins TRBV6-1 to TRBJ1-5; TRBD1 is a possible D gene (5 bases). V lost 2 bases and J lost 0, with 14 bases in between. This CDR3 is 17 amino acids long. The germline gives CDR1 MNHNS, CDR2 SASEGT. CDR3 in amino acids: CASSEMGGPYSNQPQHF. CDR3 in DNA: TGTGCCAGCAGTGAAATGGGGGGTCCCTATAGCAATCAGCCCCAGCATTTT.

The chain is built from TRBV27 and TRBJ2-5; perhaps TRBD2 as D (7 bases). Germline loops: CDR1 MNHEY, CDR2 SMNVEV (reference sequence). Deletions cut 8 bases from V and 5 bases from J, with 30 bases between. The CDR3 length is 18 residues. The CDR3 protein is CASLTGGGFSDFAETQYF. In nucleotides, the CDR3 is TGTGCCAGCCTCACGGGGGGCGGGTTCTCCGATTTCGCGGAGACCCAGTACTTC.

The rearrangement uses TRBV18 and TRBJ1-6, with no clear D. Trimming stripped 0 bases from V and 8 bases from J, with 14 bases between. The CDR3 is made up of 16 amino acids. CDR1 and CDR2 (germline): KGHSH, LQKENI. CDR3 region: CASSPPSDPLYSPLHF. The CDR3 region has the DNA TGTGCCAGCTCACCACCATCTGACCCCTTATATTCACCCCTCCACTTT.

The genes are TRBV6-5 and TRBJ2-3, with D uncertain. The CDR3 extends over 16 amino acids. Looked up from germline, CDR1 is MNHEY and CDR2 is SVGAGI. The V end was cut by 1 base, the J end by 5 bases, with 16 bases between. The CDR3: CASSYLTPQKGDTQYF. CDR3 nucleotides: TGTGCCAGCAGTTACTTGACTCCGCAGAAGGGAGATACGCAGTATTTT.

The chain has TRBV28 and TRBJ1-1, with D hard to call. V dropped 1 base and J dropped 3 bases, with 3 bases sitting between them. Germline V gene sequence: CDR1 MDHEN, CDR2 SYDVKM. The CDR3 has 12 amino acids. As DNA, the CDR3 is TGTGCCAGCAGTTTATCGGACACTGAAGCTTTCTTT. It encodes CASSLSDTEAFF.

The rearrangement links TRBV5-1 to TRBJ1-1, with 10 positions matching TRBD1. CDR1 is SGHRS and CDR2 is YFSETQ in the germline V gene. This CDR3 contains 15 residues. J was trimmed by 3 bases and V by 4 bases; bases with no gene match: 6. CDR3 coding DNA: TGCGCCAGCAGCCCTTTTGGGACAGGGGACACTGAAGCTTTCTTT. Residues: CASSPFGTGDTEAFF.

This chain connects TRBV5-6 to TRBJ2-1; the D gene is possibly TRBD2 (6 bases). Trimming left V 1 base short and J 0 bases short, with 11 bases between. This CDR3 has 16 amino acids. Per germline, CDR1 SGHDT and CDR2 YYEEEE. CDR3: CASSLRGGISYNEQFF. For the CDR3, the DNA is TGTGCCAGCAGCTTGCGTGGCGGGATCTCCTACAATGAGCAGTTCTTC.

As concerns this clone: One end of the junction varies from germline; a read error may be responsible. The chain carries TRBV5-1 and TRBJ1-2, with D perhaps matching TRBD1 (6 bases). The length of the CDR3 is 16 residues. Germline loops: CDR1 SGHRS, CDR2 YFSETQ. DNA of the CDR3: TGCGCCAGCAGCTTGATTGGGGGGCTACTTAACTATGGCTATACCTTC. Protein: CASSLIGGLLNYGYTF.

The rearrangement links TRBV29-1 to TRBJ1-6; D not certain. The length of the CDR3 is 14 residues. Per the germline V gene, CDR1 is SQVTM and CDR2 is ANQGSEA. V lost 6 bases and J lost 0, with 9 bases in between. The CDR3 sequence is CSVGQSSYNSPLHF. CDR3 nucleotides: TGCAGCGTGGGCCAGAGCTCCTATAATTCACCCCTCCACTTT.

The chain is built from TRBV18 and TRBJ1-1; D is unresolved. The V gene's germline CDR1 is KGHSH and CDR2 LQKENI. CDR3 length equals 14 residues. With 2 bases removed from V and 2 bases from J, the gap between germline ends came to 9 bases. The DNA of the CDR3 is TGTGCCAGCTCACCATTATTTGGTAACACTGAAGCTTTCTTT. Amino acids: CASSPLFGNTEAFF. The full variable domain, in which reference TRBV18 and TRBJ1-1 provide the parts outside the CDR3, is NAGVMQNPRHLVRRRGQEARLRCSPMKGHSHVYWYRQLPEEGLKFMVYLQKENIIDESGMPKERFSAEFPKEGPSILRIQQVVRGDSAAYFCASSPLFGNTEAFFGQGTRLTVV.

The chain combines TRBV5-4 with TRBJ2-6, with 8 bases matching TRBD1. This CDR3 has 16 amino acids. Trimming cost V 2 bases and J 2 bases; bases outside gene matches: 3. From germline, CDR1 is SGHNT and CDR2 YYREEE (reference sequence). The CDR3 DNA follows: TGTGCCAGCAGCTTCGAGACAGGGGCTGGGGCCAACGTCCTGACTTTC. Residues: CASSFETGAGANVLTF.

The chain combines TRBV7-9 with TRBJ1-4, with D perhaps TRBD1 (6 bases). The CDR3 has 15 amino acids. Germline CDR1 and CDR2: SEHNR and FQNEAQ (reference sequence). The V gene lost 5 bases and the J gene lost 7 bases, with 17 bases spanning the gap. CDR3 loop: CASSPRGGLSEKLFF. In DNA, the CDR3 is TGTGCCAGCAGCCCACGGGGGGGGCTCAGTGAAAAACTGTTTTTT.

The chain is built from TRBV5-1 and TRBJ2-7; 10 bases are shared with TRBD2. The CDR3 sequence is 16 residues long. Losses at the gene ends were 4 bases for V and 4 bases for J; bases not matched to a gene: 11. Germline V CDR1 and CDR2: SGHRS, YFSETQ. The CDR3 sequence: CASSRALAGETYEQYF. As DNA, the CDR3 is TGCGCCAGCAGCCGGGCGCTAGCGGGGGAAACGTACGAGCAGTACTTC.

V is TRBV18 and J is TRBJ1-1; D remains unclear. Trimming shortened V by 2 bases and J by 2 bases, and 6 bases separated the two germline ends. The CDR3 is 13 amino acids. The germline CDR1 and CDR2 sequences are KGHSH and LQKENI. DNA of the CDR3: TGTGCCAGCTCACCAAACGGTAACACTGAAGCTTTCTTT. Amino acids: CASSPNGNTEAFF. Supplemented by reference TRBV18 and TRBJ1-1, the full variable domain reads NAGVMQNPRHLVRRRGQEARLRCSPMKGHSHVYWYRQLPEEGLKFMVYLQKENIIDESGMPKERFSAEFPKEGPSILRIQQVVRGDSAAYFCASSPNGNTEAFFGQGTRLTVV.

This clone was detected once. The chain carries TRBV30 and TRBJ1-3; a weak D match, TRBD1 (6 bases). Germline V gene lookup returns CDR1 GTSNPN and CDR2 SVGIG (reference sequence). CDR3 length: 16 residues. V was shortened by 0 bases and J by 2 bases, with 14 bases between the two germline ends. DNA for the CDR3: TGTGCCTGGAGTGTACAGCCAGGGGCGGCTGGAAACACCATATATTTT. Translating it yields CAWSVQPGAAGNTIYF.

CDR3 sequence (DNA): TGTGCCAGCAGCTCGACAAGGCCGGGGGAGACCCAGTACTTC. Its protein is CASSSTRPGETQYF. This chain uses TRBV7-2 with TRBJ2-5, with a possible D match to TRBD2 (5 bases). The CDR3 is made up of 14 amino acids. Germline V gene data show CDR1 as SGHTA and CDR2 as FQGNSA. The V and J ends lost 4 bases and 5 bases respectively, with 14 bases between them.